This T cell receptor (beta chain) came from a study of CD8 T cells in Susac syndrome. Random hexamers were used to reverse transcribe about 0.5 to 1 ug of RNA. TCRdb itself ran the immunoSEQ multiplex PCR reads through MiXCR, one entry per CDR3 protein. The repertoire holds approximately 200,000 distinct CDR3 sequences, with about 95% as singletons. CDR1 DFQATT and CDR2 SNEGSKA come from the germline V gene (reference sequence). The length of the CDR3 is 14 residues. V shed 4 bases and J 6 bases; nucleotides not matched to a gene: 6. In its sample, this clonotype was seen once. The clonotype was recovered from a human donor with multiple sclerosis. Sample: CD4+ T cells from PBMCs. V gene TRBV20-1 combines with J gene TRBJ1-6; 7 bases fit TRBD1. CDR3 DNA sequence: TGCAGTGCTAAAGCAACAGGGGTTAATTCACCCCTCCACTTT. Protein product: CSAKATGVNSPLHF.